The present T cell receptor (beta chain) was sequenced within a study of monozygotic twins with cystic fibrosis. As for the study in general: Library input was three micrograms of fragmented DNA, with approximately 16 PCR cycles. Overall study results and limits: Co-twins had the most similar V usage for 13 of 16 pairs, J for 8.

Data came from immunoSEQ multiplex PCR; TCRdb stores just in-frame clones and leaves some out. The sample has some 10,000 clones, 99% seen once; the top ten hold roughly 0.45%. The CDR3 sequence is 17 residues long. Germline CDR1 and CDR2: SGHDT and YYEEEE. V was pared by 3 bases and J by 0 bases, with 18 bases between. Worth noting for this clone: Its specificity is unknown.

The rearrangement uses TRBV5-6 and TRBJ1-2, with a tentative D call TRBD1 (5 bases). The specimen was blood. The TCR originated in a man between 18 and 35 years old with cystic fibrosis. Here the CDR3 reads CASSSGRISVANYGYTF. In DNA, the CDR3 is TGTGCCAGCAGCTCGGGACGGATATCTGTAGCTAACTATGGCTACACCTTC.